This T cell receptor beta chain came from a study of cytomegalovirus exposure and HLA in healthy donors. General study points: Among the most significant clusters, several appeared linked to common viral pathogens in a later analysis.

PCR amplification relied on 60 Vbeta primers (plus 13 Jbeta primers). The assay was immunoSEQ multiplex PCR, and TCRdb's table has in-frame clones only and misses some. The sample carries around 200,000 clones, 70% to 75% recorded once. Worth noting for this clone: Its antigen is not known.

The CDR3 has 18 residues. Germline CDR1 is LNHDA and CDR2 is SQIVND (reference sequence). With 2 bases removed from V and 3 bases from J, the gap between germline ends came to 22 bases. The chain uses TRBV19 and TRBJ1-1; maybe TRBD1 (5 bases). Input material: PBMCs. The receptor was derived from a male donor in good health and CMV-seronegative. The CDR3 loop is CASSITQAKILFHTEAFF. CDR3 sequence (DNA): TGTGCCAGTAGTATAACACAGGCCAAGATACTCTTCCACACTGAAGCTTTCTTT.